Each of the 20 T cell receptor beta chains below was sequenced from the same sample in a study of T cell changes during pregnancy in multiple sclerosis. Assay used: immunoSEQ multiplex PCR; TCRdb lists only in-frame clones, some missing. In the table there are 40,000 to 55,000 clones, around 94% of which are singletons. This material consisted of CD4+ T cells from peripheral blood mononuclear cells, taken in the third trimester of pregnancy. The receptor source for this set is a female donor with multiple sclerosis, enrolled in a pregnancy study.

V gene TRBV6-5 combines with J gene TRBJ1-2, with D possibly being TRBD1 (6 bases). Per the germline V gene, CDR1 is MNHEY and CDR2 is SVGAGI. V gave up 6 bases and J gave up 5 bases, with 16 bases separating them. This CDR3 has 14 amino acids. The DNA for the CDR3 is TGTGCCAGCAGCCGAGGGACAAGGGGGTATGGCTACACCTTC. Translating it yields CASSRGTRGYGYTF.

On this clone: One junction end disagrees with the germline gene, perhaps due to a read error. Additional DNA sequences in this sample encode the identical CDR3. The rearrangement uses TRBV6-4 and TRBJ2-1, with TRBD2 as a possible D gene (6 bases). This CDR3 region has 15 residues. The germline V gene has CDR1 MRHNA and CDR2 SNTAGT. CDR3: CASSDSAGSYNEQFF. The CDR3 coding sequence is TGTGCCAGTAGTGACTCAGCGGGCTCCTACAATGAGCAGTTCTTC.

The V call is TRBV7-2, the J call TRBJ1-2, with D unclear. Trimming removed 1 base at V and 5 bases at J, with 14 bases between. The CDR3 contains 15 residues. CDR1 and CDR2 (germline): SGHTA, FQGNSA. The CDR3: CASSLEDGSPYGYTF. The CDR3 DNA is TGTGCCAGCAGCTTAGAGGACGGGAGCCCTTATGGCTACACCTTC.

The chain links TRBV19 to TRBJ2-2; unclear D gene. The CDR3 is 16 amino acids. V shed 1 base and J shed 4 bases, with 13 bases lying between them. Germline CDR1 LNHDA, CDR2 SQIVND (reference sequence). The CDR3 is CASSIGLLSSTGELFF. The CDR3 nucleotides read TGTGCCAGTAGTATAGGCCTACTCTCCTCCACCGGGGAGCTGTTTTTT.

The chain employs TRBV5-1 and TRBJ1-4; the match to TRBD1 covers 9 bases. V dropped 3 bases and J dropped 7; count of bases not matched to a gene: 10. The germline V gene encodes CDR1 SGHRS and CDR2 YFSETQ. The CDR3 runs 16 residues. This CDR3 reads CASSSAATGGTEKLFF. In nucleotides, the CDR3 is TGCGCCAGCAGCTCCGCCGCGACAGGGGGGACTGAAAAACTGTTTTTT.

The V and J genes are TRBV4-2 and TRBJ2-5; 13 bases map to TRBD2. CDR3 length equals 19 residues. V gave up 0 bases and J gave up 0 bases; unmatched junction bases: 7. Germline V gene data show CDR1 as LGHNA and CDR2 as YNFKEQ. The CDR3 sequence is CASSQERLAGGGYQETQYF. Here the CDR3 DNA reads TGTGCCAGCAGCCAAGAACGACTAGCGGGGGGCGGGTACCAAGAGACCCAGTACTTC.

The rearrangement joins TRBV6-5 to TRBJ2-3; D is possibly TRBD2 (6 bases). Trimming removed 6 bases at V and 13 bases at J, with 17 bases between. Germline V CDR1 and CDR2: MNHEY, SVGAGI. The CDR3 consists of 12 residues. CDR3 in amino acids: CASSSGGFRKYF. The CDR3 DNA reads TGTGCCAGCAGCTCCGGGGGATTCAGGAAGTATTTT.

V and J are TRBV7-2 and TRBJ1-3; D remains ambiguous. Germline V gene data show CDR1 as SGHTA and CDR2 as FQGNSA. CDR3 length: 14 residues. Between the trimmed V and J ends, which lost 6 bases and 0 bases, there was a span of 9 bases. CDR3: CASRADISGNTIYF. DNA of the CDR3: TGTGCCAGCAGAGCAGACATCTCTGGAAACACCATATATTTT. The full variable domain, with the rest looked up from reference TRBV7-2 and TRBJ1-3, is GAGVSQSPSNKVTEKGKDVELRCDPISGHTALYWYRQSLGQGLEFLIYFQGNSAPDKSGLPSDRFSAERTGGSVSTLTIQRTQQEDSAVYLCASRADISGNTIYFGEGSWLTVV.

As concerns this clone: The same CDR3 arises from other DNA sequences in this sample as well. V is TRBV5-8 and J is TRBJ1-6; 7 positions agree with TRBD1. After removal of 4 bases from V and 6 bases from J, the junction contained 4 bases not matched to a gene. This CDR3 is 14 amino acids long. CDR1 and CDR2 from the germline V gene are SGHTS and YDEGEE. The CDR3 DNA follows: TGTGCCAGCAGCCTGGACAGGAGTAATTCACCCCTCCACTTT. It codes for CASSLDRSNSPLHF. Complete variable domain (other parts from reference TRBV5-8 and TRBJ1-6): EAGVTQSPTHLIKTRGQQATLRCSPISGHTSVYWYQQALGLGLQFLLWYDEGEERNRGNFPPRFSGRQFPNYSSELNVNALELEDSALYLCASSLDRSNSPLHFGNGTRLTVT.

This clone was found once. V and J are TRBV5-1 and TRBJ2-2, with TRBD2 identical over 10 bases. CDR1 is SGHRS and CDR2 is YFSETQ in the germline V gene. CDR3 length: 18 amino acids. With V trimmed by 4 bases and J by 4 bases, 13 bases remained unmatched. The CDR3, as DNA: TGCGCCAGCAGCCCTCTCATAGCGGGAGGAGGGTCCACCGGGGAGCTGTTTTTT. Translated, it gives CASSPLIAGGGSTGELFF.

The V gene is TRBV9, the J gene TRBJ1-2, with 12 bases lining up with TRBD1. Germline values: CDR1 SGDLS, CDR2 YYNGEE. Trimming at V came to 3 bases and at J to 2 bases, leaving 8 bases not matched to a gene. This CDR3 comprises 17 residues. CDR3 amino acids: CASSARDRGLKNYGYTF. For the CDR3, the DNA is TGTGCCAGCAGCGCCCGGGACAGGGGGCTGAAAAACTATGGCTACACCTTC.

The CDR3 DNA reads as TGTGCCAGTACCGCGGGCGGACCTGAAGCTTTCTTT. Residues: CASTAGGPEAFF. The chain couples TRBV19 to TRBJ1-1; D is unresolved. Deletions cut 7 bases from V and 6 bases from J, with 12 bases between. The CDR3 length is 12 residues. The germline V gene has CDR1 LNHDA and CDR2 SQIVND (reference sequence).

The count of this clone is one. The chain carries TRBV7-2 and TRBJ2-5; D is unclear. Trimming stripped 4 bases from V and 2 bases from J, with 14 bases between. In germline, CDR1 is SGHTA, CDR2 FQGNSA. This CDR3 has 15 amino acids. The CDR3 region is CASSSLSMRQETQYF. Here the CDR3 DNA reads TGTGCCAGCAGCTCCCTGTCTATGCGTCAAGAGACCCAGTACTTC.

This clone was found once. This chain connects TRBV11-1 to TRBJ1-1, with 9 bases aligning to TRBD1. Germline CDR1 is SGHAT and CDR2 is FQDESV (reference sequence). J gave up 5 bases and V 5 bases, and 9 bases lay outside the gene matches. CDR3 length: 15 amino acids. The chain's CDR3 is CASSPQDRGGTEAFF. Here the CDR3 DNA reads TGTGCCAGCAGCCCGCAGGACAGGGGAGGGACTGAAGCTTTCTTT. Supplemented by reference TRBV11-1 and TRBJ1-1, the full variable domain reads EAEVAQSPRYKITEKSQAVAFWCDPISGHATLYWYRQILGQGPELLVQFQDESVVDDSQLPKDRFSAERLKGVDSTLKIQPAELGDSAMYLCASSPQDRGGTEAFFGQGTRLTVV.

This clone was recorded once. The rearrangement joins TRBV21-1 to TRBJ2-7; the table's D call, TRBD2, has no DNA check behind it. TRBV21-1 is a pseudogene segment. This CDR3 comprises 18 residues. The CDR3 DNA sequence: TGTGCCAGCAGCCACAAGACGCCGGGCGGGCGCCTTACCTACGAGCAGTACTTC. It encodes CASSHKTPGGRLTYEQYF.

V gene TRBV5-1 combines with J gene TRBJ1-6; D might be TRBD1 (5 bases). The CDR3 is 16 residues long. CDR1 SGHRS and CDR2 YFSETQ come from the germline V gene. Trimming took off 0 bases at V and 7 bases at J, with 14 bases between the two ends. For the CDR3, the DNA is TGCGCCAGCAGCTTGGTGTCTATGGGGGGAAATTCACCCCTCCACTTT. Protein product: CASSLVSMGGNSPLHF.

This chain links TRBV9 with TRBJ2-1; TRBD2 aligns across 10 bases. The CDR3 runs 16 residues. After removal of 0 bases from V and 8 bases from J, the junction contained 8 bases not matched to a gene. The V gene's germline CDR1 is SGDLS and CDR2 YYNGEE. In DNA form, the CDR3 reads TGTGCCAGCAGCGTAGATGGAGCTAGCGGGGGAGATGAGCAGTTCTTC. This codes for CASSVDGASGGDEQFF.

This chain joins TRBV6-5 and TRBJ2-7; D is possibly TRBD1 (6 bases). V dropped 2 bases and J dropped 1 base, with 15 bases sitting between them. The CDR3 extends over 16 amino acids. Looked up from germline, CDR1 is MNHEY and CDR2 is SVGAGI. CDR3 coding DNA: TGTGCCAGCAGTTACGTGGGACACACGGGATCCTACGAGCAGTACTTC. It translates to CASSYVGHTGSYEQYF.

The V and J genes are TRBV19 and TRBJ2-7; TRBD1 might be the D (6 bases). The ends were cut back, 2 bases at V and 3 bases at J, with 14 bases in the middle. CDR1 and CDR2 from the germline V gene are LNHDA and SQIVND (reference sequence). The length of the CDR3 is 15 residues. The CDR3 reads CASSITGIINYEQYF. CDR3 in DNA: TGTGCCAGTAGTATAACAGGGATTATAAACTACGAGCAGTACTTC.

This chain uses TRBV30 with TRBJ1-1, with 7 nucleotides matching TRBD1. Germline-derived CDR1 and CDR2 are GTSNPN and SVGIG (reference sequence). The V and J ends lost 1 base and 5 bases, in that order; junction bases with no gene match: 13. This CDR3 is 16 amino acids long. CDR3 bases: TGTGCCTGGAGTGCATACCTACAGGGGAGTAGGACTGAAGCTTTCTTT. Translating gives CAWSAYLQGSRTEAFF.